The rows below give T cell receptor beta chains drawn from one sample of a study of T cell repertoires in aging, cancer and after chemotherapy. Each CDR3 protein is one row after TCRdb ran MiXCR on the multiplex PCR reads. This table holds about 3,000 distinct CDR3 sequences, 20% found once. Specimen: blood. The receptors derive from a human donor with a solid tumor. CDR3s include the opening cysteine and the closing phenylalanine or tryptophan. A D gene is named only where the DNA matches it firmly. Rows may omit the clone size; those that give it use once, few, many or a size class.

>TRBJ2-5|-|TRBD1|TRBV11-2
CASGYRGETQYF
TGTGCCAGCGGCTACAGGGGAGAGACCCAGTACTTC
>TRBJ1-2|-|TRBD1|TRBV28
CASSFGTGYYGYTF
TGTGCCAGCAGTTTCGGGACAGGATACTATGGCTACACCTTC
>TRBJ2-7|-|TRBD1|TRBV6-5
CAAEGQGFSYEQYF
TGTGCCGCCGAGGGACAGGGGTTTTCCTACGAGCAGTACTTC
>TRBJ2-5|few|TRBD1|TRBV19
CASRDRGQETQYF
TGTGCCAGTAGAGACAGGGGGCAAGAGACCCAGTACTTC
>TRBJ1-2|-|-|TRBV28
CASSYGIAGGYTF
TGTGCCAGCAGTTACGGGATCGCGGGAGGCTACACCTTC
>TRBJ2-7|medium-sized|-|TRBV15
CATSRDRGQSYEQYF
TGTGCCACCAGCAGAGATCGTGGCCAGTCCTACGAGCAGTACTTC
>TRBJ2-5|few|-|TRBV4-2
CASSQGVRREGETQYF
TGTGCCAGCAGCCAAGGGGTAAGGCGGGAAGGAGAGACCCAGTACTTC
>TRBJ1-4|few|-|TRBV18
CASSPLENEKLFF
TGTGCCAGCTCACCGCTCGAGAATGAAAAACTGTTTTTT
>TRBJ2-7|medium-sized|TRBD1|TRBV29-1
CSVDPGQGYEQYF
TGCAGCGTGGACCCGGGACAGGGCTACGAGCAGTACTTC
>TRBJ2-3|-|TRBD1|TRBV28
CASSSMQGTASTDTQYF
TGTGCCAGCAGCAGTATGCAGGGGACAGCAAGCACAGATACGCAGTATTTT
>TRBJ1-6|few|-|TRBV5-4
CASSQKAGANSPLHF
TGTGCCAGCAGCCAAAAGGCGGGGGCCAATTCACCCCTCCACTTT
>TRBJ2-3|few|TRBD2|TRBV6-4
CASSDPALAGVTDTQYF
TGTGCCAGCAGTGACCCGGCTCTAGCGGGAGTGACAGATACGCAGTATTTT
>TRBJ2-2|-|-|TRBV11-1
CASSSPRGHSNTGELFF
TGTGCCAGCAGCTCCCCCCGGGGTCACTCGAACACCGGGGAGCTGTTTTTT
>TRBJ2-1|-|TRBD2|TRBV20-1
CSARDPYAGGGVYNEQFF
TGCAGTGCTAGAGATCCCTATGCGGGGGGTGGTGTCTACAATGAGCAGTTCTTC
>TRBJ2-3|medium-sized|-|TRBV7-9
CASSLWASEADTQYF
TGTGCCAGCAGCTTATGGGCTAGCGAGGCAGATACGCAGTATTTT
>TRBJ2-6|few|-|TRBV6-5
CASSEAGHSGANVLTF
TGTGCCAGCAGTGAAGCGGGACACTCTGGGGCCAACGTCCTGACTTTC
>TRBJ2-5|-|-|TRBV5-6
CASLRYLDGAIQETQYF
TGTGCCAGCCTTCGATATTTAGACGGGGCCATCCAAGAGACCCAGTACTTC
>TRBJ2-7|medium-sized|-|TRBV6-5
CASAKESTYEQYF
TGTGCCAGCGCAAAGGAGTCAACCTACGAGCAGTACTTC
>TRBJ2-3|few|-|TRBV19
CASSLLPGGGTDTQYF
TGTGCCAGTAGCCTCCTCCCGGGGGGCGGCACAGATACGCAGTATTTT
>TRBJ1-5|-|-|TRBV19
CASTGGGRSNQPQHF
TGTGCCAGTACCGGGGGGGGAAGGAGCAATCAGCCCCAGCATTTT
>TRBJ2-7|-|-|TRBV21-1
CASSRDSSTFRHEQYF
TGTGCCAGCAGCCGGGACAGCTCAACTTTCAGGCACGAGCAGTACTTC
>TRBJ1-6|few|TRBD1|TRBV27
CASSLKGRDRFHSPLHF
TGTGCCAGCAGTTTAAAGGGTCGGGACAGGTTTCATTCACCCCTCCACTTT
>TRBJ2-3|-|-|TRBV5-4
CASSLGAMGDTQYF
TGTGCCAGCAGCTTAGGTGCAATGGGGGATACGCAGTATTTT
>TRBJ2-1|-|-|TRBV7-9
CASSLGGTGQFF
TGTGCCAGCAGCTTAGGAGGGACTGGCCAGTTCTTC
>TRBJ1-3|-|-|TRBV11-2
CASSLWAGEDIYF
TGTGCCAGCAGCTTATGGGCAGGGGAGGACATATATTTT
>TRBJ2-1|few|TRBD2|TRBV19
CASSKGLAGYNEQFF
TGTGCCAGTAGTAAGGGACTAGCGGGGTACAATGAGCAGTTCTTC
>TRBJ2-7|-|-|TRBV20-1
CSARALYPGEQYF
TGCAGTGCTAGAGCCCTTTACCCGGGCGAGCAGTACTTC
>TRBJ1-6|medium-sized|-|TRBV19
CASSISGRGNSPLHF
TGTGCCAGTAGTATATCGGGAAGGGGCAATTCACCCCTCCACTTT
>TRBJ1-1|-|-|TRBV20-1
CSARDPPRGEAFF
TGCAGTGCTAGAGATCCCCCTCGCGGTGAAGCTTTCTTT
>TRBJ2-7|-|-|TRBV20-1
CSANSIDREWGDEQYF
TGCAGTGCCAATTCAATAGACAGGGAATGGGGGGACGAGCAGTACTTC
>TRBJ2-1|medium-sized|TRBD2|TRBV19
CASSLRSGSGEQFF
TGTGCCAGTAGCCTCCGCAGCGGGAGTGGCGAGCAGTTCTTC
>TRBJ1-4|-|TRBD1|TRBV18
CASSSGQGTEKLFF
TGTGCCAGCTCGTCGGGACAGGGAACTGAAAAACTGTTTTTT
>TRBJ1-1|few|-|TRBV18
CASSPQESGTEAFF
TGTGCCAGCTCACCACAAGAGAGCGGCACTGAAGCTTTCTTT
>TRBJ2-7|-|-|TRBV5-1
CASSLAGTPYYEQYF
TGCGCCAGCAGCTTGGCCGGGACACCATACTACGAGCAGTACTTC
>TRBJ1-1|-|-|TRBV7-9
CASSLGDGEAFF
TGTGCCAGCAGCTTAGGGGACGGTGAAGCTTTCTTT
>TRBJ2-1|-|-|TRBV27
CASSLTRYNEQFF
TGTGCCAGCAGTTTAACTCGCTACAATGAGCAGTTCTTC
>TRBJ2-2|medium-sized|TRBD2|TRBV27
CASSLSGTTLTGELFF
TGTGCCAGCAGTTTATCCGGGACTACCCTCACCGGGGAGCTGTTTTTT
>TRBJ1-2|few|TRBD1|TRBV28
CASSGDSYGYTF
TGTGCCAGCAGTGGGGACAGCTATGGCTACACCTTC
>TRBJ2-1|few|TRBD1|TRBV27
CASSSGQGAQQFF
TGTGCCAGCAGTTCGGGACAGGGAGCGCAACAGTTCTTC
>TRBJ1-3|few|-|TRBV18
CASSPFEGRSGNTIYF
TGTGCCAGCTCACCTTTTGAGGGCCGCTCTGGAAACACCATATATTTT
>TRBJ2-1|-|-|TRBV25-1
CASREGGEQFF
TGTGCCAGCAGGGAGGGAGGAGAGCAGTTCTTC
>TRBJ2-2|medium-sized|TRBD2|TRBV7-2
CASSLGLAGGMAGELFF
TGTGCCAGCAGCTTAGGGCTAGCGGGGGGCATGGCCGGGGAGCTGTTTTTT
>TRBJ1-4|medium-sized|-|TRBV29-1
CSAMYRGRATNEKLFF
TGCAGCGCTATGTACCGAGGACGTGCAACTAATGAAAAACTGTTTTTT
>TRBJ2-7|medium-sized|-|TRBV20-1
CSAGGGGDGYEQYF
TGCAGTGCTGGCGGCGGGGGCGATGGTTACGAGCAGTACTTC
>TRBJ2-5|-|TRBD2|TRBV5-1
CASSLALGGETQYF
TGCGCCAGCAGCTTGGCTCTGGGGGGGGAGACCCAGTACTTC
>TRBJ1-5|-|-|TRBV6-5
CASREHGNRQPQHF
TGTGCCAGCAGAGAACATGGTAATCGTCAGCCCCAGCATTTT
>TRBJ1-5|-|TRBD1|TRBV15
CATSSRQGTGNQPQHF
TGTGCCACCAGCTCGCGACAGGGGACGGGCAATCAGCCCCAGCATTTT
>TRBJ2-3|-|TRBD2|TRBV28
CASSSGGPGTDTQYF
TGTGCCAGCAGTTCGGGGGGGCCGGGGACAGATACGCAGTATTTT
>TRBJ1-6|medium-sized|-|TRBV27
CASSSRSGSPLHF
TGTGCCAGCAGTTCAAGGAGCGGTTCACCCCTCCACTTT
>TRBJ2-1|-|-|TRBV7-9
CASSVPIGVPTYNEQFF
TGTGCCAGCAGCGTACCTATCGGAGTTCCAACCTACAATGAGCAGTTCTTC